The entry below gives a single TCR beta chain sequence along with its context. Its cognate antigen has yet to be identified. It has no much larger one-base neighbor in the sample; base qualities were not kept. The CDR3, from cysteine to phenylalanine, totals 11 residues. Only the CDR3 portion is preserved as DNA: 33 bases, with reading frame beginning at the first base. Sequences SEHNR (CDR1) and FQNEAQ (CDR2) are obtained from the germline V gene (reference sequence). V gives up 5 bases and J gives up 11 bases, and the segment between their germline ends measures 11 bases. This sample was taken from a study of chemoradiotherapy in HPV16-positive cancers (dated by TCRdb to between 2021 and 2024). Concerning the study at large: Using functional T-cell assays on cells from a couple of HPV16-positive patients, the researchers defined candidate HPV-specific T-cell clones and common TCR motifs. The candidate HPV-specific TCRs and motifs were then tracked in TCR repertoires from 86 patients with HPV-related cancers. The study asked whether T-cell immunity to the HPV oncoproteins E6 and E7 changes during chemoradiotherapy and whether this immunity affects survival.

The library was built by means of the immunoSEQ multiplex PCR assay. What TCRdb holds here is the immuneACCESS table cut down to in-frame rearrangements. Part of the clones is not present; checked against another copy, under half of the missing clones reflect an unresolved V gene, and the others are unexplained. In all, the sample holds fewer than 6,000 clones, and roughly nine tenths of those were seen once. Approximately 3.1% of the sample is held by the ten biggest clonotypes. What the research found in general, with its limitations: In HPV16-positive patients, expansion of HPV-responsive T cells during chemoradiotherapy was associated with improved recurrence-free survival. Expansion of candidate HPV-specific clones and E7-related TCR motifs was observed in the tumor microenvironment during treatment, whereas no such expansion was observed for non-HPV-specific T cells. The survival association was reported for HPV16-positive patients, and the functional definition of HPV-specific T cells was derived from only two HPV16-positive patients.

Repertoires were sampled repeatedly over the course of chemoradiotherapy, so clonal expansion could be followed in the tumor microenvironment. This TCR derives from a human donor with HPV-associated anogenital cancer. Sequences were derived from tumor tissue, sampled from a patient who underwent chemoradiotherapy. The chain is assembled from TRBV7-9 and TRBJ2-3; the D gene is perhaps TRBD2, from 5 matching bases. The DNA sequence is given as TGTGCCAGCAGCCCCCTGGGAGAGCAGTATTTT. Its product reads: CASSPLGEQYF.